Following are 6 T cell receptor beta chains from one sample sequenced in a study of T cells in Graves' hyperthyroidism and ophthalmopathy. Using RNA transcripts as the source, TCR beta CDR3 regions were amplified. RT-PCR in the first round (using the HTBI primer set) targeted the TCR CDR3. TCRdb reprocessed the multiplex PCR reads with MiXCR, giving one entry per CDR3 protein. The data contain more than 350,000 distinct CDR3 sequences, about 14% of them singletons. Sequencing used blood. The receptor source for this set is a woman in her 30s with Graves' ophthalmopathy.

There are many counts of this clonotype. V and J are TRBV4-1 and TRBJ2-7, with 8 positions matching TRBD2. In germline, CDR1 is MGHRA, CDR2 YSYEKL. The J segment lost 0 bases and the V segment lost 6 bases, leaving 10 bases of the junction unmatched. The CDR3 loop spans 16 amino acids. The CDR3 nucleotides are TGCGCCAGCAGACTGTTAGAGCGGGGGAGCTCCTACGAGCAGTACTTC. This gives the protein CASRLLERGSSYEQYF.

In this sample, this clonotype turned up a few times. J is TRBJ2-3 and V is TRBV9; 10 bases agree with TRBD2. This CDR3 spans 17 amino acids. V lost 7 bases, J lost 2 bases, and 13 bases stayed unmatched. Germline assignment: CDR1 SGDLS and CDR2 YYNGEE. CDR3 sequence: CASGTSGTWTYTDTQYF. As DNA, the CDR3 is TGTGCCAGCGGAACTAGCGGGACCTGGACATACACAGATACGCAGTATTTT.

The rearrangement joins TRBV6-5 to TRBJ2-3; D gene unclear. Germline CDR1 MNHEY, CDR2 SVGAGI. The CDR3 contains 14 residues. Between the trimmed V and J ends, which lost 0 bases and 4 bases, there was a span of 8 bases. CDR3 residues: CASSYSSSADTQYF. CDR3 DNA: TGTGCCAGCAGTTACTCGAGTTCCGCAGATACGCAGTATTTT.

Many counts were recorded for this clonotype. The chain links TRBV7-9 to TRBJ2-7; the D call may be TRBD1 or TRBD2 (5 bases each). The CDR3 is made up of 16 amino acids. V lost 4 bases, J lost 2 bases, and 18 bases lay in between. Germline V gene sequence: CDR1 SEHNR, CDR2 FQNEAQ (reference sequence). In DNA form, the CDR3 reads TGTGCCAGCAGCTCAGGATTTGGGGACGGAACCTACGAGCAGTACTTC. It encodes CASSSGFGDGTYEQYF.

This clonotype was seen a handful of times. The chain couples TRBV7-3 to TRBJ2-1; no clear D gene. Germline assignment: CDR1 SGHTA and CDR2 FQGTGA. The ends were cut back, 4 bases at V and 0 bases at J, with 13 bases in the middle. The CDR3 runs 16 residues. CDR3 coding DNA: TGTGCCAGCAGCTCCAAATTGGATAGCTCCTACAATGAGCAGTTCTTC. Its protein product is CASSSKLDSSYNEQFF. Supplemented by reference TRBV7-3 and TRBJ2-1, the full variable domain reads GAGVSQTPSNKVTEKGKYVELRCDPISGHTALYWYRQSLGQGPEFLIYFQGTGAADDSGLPNDRFFAVRPEGSVSTLKIQRTERGDSAVYLCASSSKLDSSYNEQFFGPGTRLTVL.

This clonotype was recorded at least ten times. This rearrangement joins TRBV7-9 to TRBJ2-6; unclear D gene. Germline loops: CDR1 SEHNR, CDR2 FQNEAQ (reference sequence). The CDR3 has 16 residues. With 7 bases removed from V and 0 bases from J, the gap between germline ends came to 13 bases. CDR3 DNA sequence: TGTGCCAGCACCGAACGTAGCCCCTCTGGGGCCAACGTCCTGACTTTC. Its translation is CASTERSPSGANVLTF.